The T cell receptor (beta chain) described here comes from a study of shared clonotypes between healthy human individuals. Broader study findings: Compared with clonotypes that all four donors shared, non-shared clonotypes had lower generation probabilities. Among four donors, approximately 5% of naive CD4 clonotypes were found in common.

The CDR3 is made up of 15 amino acids. V was clipped by 2 bases and J by 7 bases; unmatched bases: 6. The V gene's germline CDR1 is MDHEN and CDR2 SYDVKM. A word on this clone: What it recognizes is unknown.

Using immunoSEQ multiplex PCR, the repertoire was profiled, and TCRdb retains in-frame clones only, with some absent. The sample records about 1.1 million clones, 77% being singletons. Naive CD4+ cells were CD45RA-selected; the remaining cells were memory. This TCR came from a man between 18 and 29 years old in good health. Some clones in this sample may be carry-over from other donors' samples. The source material was memory CD4+ T cells from PBMCs. Stated subset: CD45RA-negative fraction. This chain links TRBV28 with TRBJ2-1; 9 positions match TRBD2. CDR3 region: CASSLAGGPGNEQFF. As DNA, the CDR3 is TGTGCCAGCAGTTTAGCGGGAGGGCCAGGGAATGAGCAGTTCTTC.